This is a list of T cell receptor beta chains from one sample in a study of blood T cell repertoires in COVID-19. The protocol was immunoSEQ multiplex PCR, while the TCRdb copy is restricted to in-frame clones and leaves out a portion. The sample carries about 150,000 clones, approximately 91% recorded once. The material sequenced was peripheral blood. Source of these receptors: a woman between 65 and 79 years old with acute or convalescent COVID-19. CDR3s leave out the opening cysteine and the closing phenylalanine or tryptophan.

>14|TRBJ1-2|TRBV7-8
ASSSEAPTVRDGYT
>13|TRBJ1-2|TRBV7-9
ASSLAGASNYGYT
>13|TRBJ1-1|TRBV6-1
ASSFGTARNTEAF
>10|TRBJ1-2|TRBV12-3/TRBV12-4
ASSDRVYGYT
>15|TRBJ2-1|TRBV7-6
ASSLVPAGRVMDEQF
>13|TRBJ1-4|TRBV28
ASSIQGETNEKLF
>12|TRBJ1-1|TRBV18
ASSPARGGTEAF
>11|TRBJ2-3|TRBV10-1
ASNPGGADTQY
>14|TRBJ2-7|TRBV7-9
ASSSADRDRSYEQY
>11|TRBJ2-5|TRBV7-2
ASSRGTQETQY
>16|TRBJ1-4|TRBV19
ASSISTGRRNANEKLF
>17|TRBJ1-3|TRBV5-1
ASSLGPEGGQRSGNTIY
>13|TRBJ2-1|TRBV10-1
ASSPRSGGASEQF
>13|TRBJ1-1|TRBV14
ASSKDPWLYTEAF
>10|TRBJ2-2|TRBV12-3/TRBV12-4
ASQGNTGELF
>14|TRBJ1-2|TRBV6-2/TRBV6-3
ASTPVAGIPRYGYT
>11|TRBJ1-3|TRBV6-5
ASHSPLGNTIY
>12|TRBJ1-6|TRBV6-5
ASGQGAYNSPLH
>15|TRBJ1-2|TRBV5-8
ASNIFVRGQSNYGYT
>13|TRBJ2-1|TRBV6-5
ASSSWLAGNNEQF
>12|TRBJ1-2|TRBV3-1/TRBV3-2
ASSQGSLNYGYT
>11|TRBJ1-3|TRBV30
AWGRGPGNTIY
>11|TRBJ1-6|TRBV6-5
ASSSRPGSPLH
>14|TRBJ2-7|TRBV5-1
ASSPRSGGASYEQY
>11|TRBJ1-5|TRBV3-1/TRBV3-2
ASSQVGAQPQH
>15|TRBJ1-3|TRBV30
AWSIRQPVTSGNTIY
>15|TRBJ2-1|TRBV3-1/TRBV3-2
ASSPRLAGGPGSEQF
>13|TRBJ1-5|TRBV15
ATSRDVGGGQPQH
>13|TRBJ1-2|TRBV7-2
ASSPRGTALYGYT
>16|TRBJ1-2|TRBV7-9
ASSVIPTGGSSNYGYT
>11|TRBJ1-1|TRBV14
ASSLSGGAEAF
>11|TRBJ2-7|TRBV4-2
ASSQDRGYEQY
>13|TRBJ1-1|TRBV5-1
ASSLTPEGNTEAF
>11|TRBJ1-3|TRBV6-5
ASTTGTGNTIY
>12|TRBJ1-2|TRBV9
ASSVDRGYHGYT
>14|TRBJ1-1|TRBV6-2/TRBV6-3
ASSPFGQGGDTEAF
>11|TRBJ2-3|TRBV6-4
ASSGTDTDTQY
>13|TRBJ2-1|TRBV16
ASSQSASGENEQF
>13|TRBJ1-3|TRBV18
ASSLIGDSGNTIY
>13|TRBJ1-3|TRBV3-1/TRBV3-2
ASSQGASSGNTIY
>16|TRBJ1-1|TRBV7-2
ASSLALRQATGNTEAF
>12|TRBJ1-1|TRBV10-3
AISLTGLNTEAF
>11|TRBJ1-1|TRBV6-5
ASSSRANTEAF
>11|TRBJ1-1|TRBV12-3/TRBV12-4
ASSLRVGTEAF
>10|TRBJ1-3|TRBV30
ASTGTVDTIY
>11|TRBJ2-7|TRBV10-1
ASSGLAGGEQY
>11|TRBJ2-5|TRBV10-2
ASRKRVGETQY
>15|TRBJ2-3|TRBV7-2
ASSLVGGALAKDTQY
>16|TRBJ1-3|TRBV3-1/TRBV3-2
ASSQNPQEFISGNTIY
>10|TRBJ1-1|TRBV18
ASSPGTGEAF
>11|TRBJ1-1|TRBV28
ASMAAMNTEAF
>14|TRBJ2-2|TRBV3-1/TRBV3-2
ASSQEMTGVPGELF
>13|TRBJ1-6|TRBV4-1
ASSQGGQGNSPLH
>15|TRBJ2-6|TRBV4-2
ASSPGTKGPGANVLT
>11|TRBJ1-1|TRBV3-1/TRBV3-2
ASTLGQYTEAF
>11|TRBJ1-2|TRBV28
ASSFGLSGGYT
>15|TRBJ2-6|TRBV24-1
ATESPGQASGANVLT
>12|TRBJ2-1|TRBV3-1/TRBV3-2
ASWSGLLYNEQF